These 13 T cell receptor beta chains share one sample of origin, sequenced in a study of shared T cell receptors in the human thymus. The data were produced by immunoSEQ multiplex PCR, yet TCRdb's version contains in-frame clones alone and is incomplete. In the table there are about 660,000 clones, over 75% of which are singletons. The same specimen was also included in a second study, on human thymus T cells.

Material for sequencing was thymocytes. Source of these receptors: a boy under two years old with a congenital heart defect.

The rearrangement joins TRBV5-5 to TRBJ1-3, with 8 bases that match TRBD1. The V and J ends lost 3 bases and 1 base, in that order; junction bases with no gene match: 15. Germline values: CDR1 SGHKS, CDR2 YYEKEE (reference sequence). The CDR3 length is 19 residues. The CDR3 sequence: CASSSGQGSFYYSGNTIYF. CDR3 coding DNA: TGTGCCAGCAGCTCAGGACAGGGTAGCTTCTACTATTCTGGAAACACCATATATTTT.

The table lists this clone with a few counts. The V and J genes are TRBV5-6 and TRBJ2-7, with TRBD1 as a possible D gene (6 bases). Germline V CDR1 and CDR2: SGHDT, YYEEEE. This CDR3 is 14 amino acids long. V was cut by 3 bases and J by 7 bases, with 17 bases left in between. CDR3 sequence reads: CASSSPGDQLEQYF. The CDR3 region has the DNA TGTGCCAGCAGCTCCCCAGGGGACCAACTGGAGCAGTACTTC. The entire variable domain, with the rest obtained from reference TRBV5-6 and TRBJ2-7, is as follows: DAGVTQSPTHLIKTRGQQVTLRCSPKSGHDTVSWYQQALGQGPQFIFQYYEEEERQRGNFPDRFSGHQFPNYSSELNVNALLLGDSALYLCASSSPGDQLEQYFGPGTRLTVT.

The chain carries TRBV6-5 and TRBJ2-7; TRBD2 matches at 8 bases. The J segment lost 2 bases and the V segment lost 6 bases, leaving 9 bases of the junction unmatched. The CDR3 is 15 residues long. Germline V gene sequence: CDR1 MNHEY, CDR2 SVGAGI. The CDR3: CASSPLTSETYEQYF. CDR3 bases: TGTGCCAGCAGCCCCCTGACTAGCGAGACCTACGAGCAGTACTTC.

This clone was observed a handful of times. V gene TRBV5-1 combines with J gene TRBJ1-6, with 9 bases matching TRBD1. The CDR3 covers 16 residues. The V and J ends lost 0 bases and 7 bases, in that order; junction bases with no gene match: 5. Germline loops: CDR1 SGHRS, CDR2 YFSETQ. The CDR3, as DNA: TGCGCCAGCAGCTTGGGTCGGGACAGGGTCAATTCACCCCTCCACTTT. It encodes CASSLGRDRVNSPLHF.

Only one count was recorded for this clone. V gene TRBV7-9 combines with J gene TRBJ1-2; TRBD1 matches at 9 bases. In germline, CDR1 is SEHNR, CDR2 FQNEAQ (reference sequence). The CDR3 is 14 residues long. J gave up 4 bases and V 2 bases, and 2 bases lay outside the gene matches. The CDR3 coding sequence is TGTGCCAGCAGCTTAAAGGACAGGGGCTATGGCTACACCTTC. Its translation: CASSLKDRGYGYTF.

The rearrangement uses TRBV10-3 and TRBJ2-3; TRBD2 aligns across 10 bases. The CDR3 contains 16 residues. V was clipped by 5 bases and J by 1 base; unmatched bases: 6. Germline values: CDR1 ENHRY, CDR2 SYGVKD. The CDR3 is CAISTLAGMGTDTQYF. The DNA of the CDR3 is TGTGCCATCAGTACACTAGCGGGAATGGGCACAGATACGCAGTATTTT.

This chain joins TRBV30 and TRBJ1-1; TRBD1 agrees at 7 bases. V was clipped by 5 bases and J by 2 bases; unmatched bases: 2. The germline V gene has CDR1 GTSNPN and CDR2 SVGIG (reference sequence). The CDR3 has 12 residues. The CDR3: CAWGQVNTEAFF. In DNA, the CDR3 is TGTGCCTGGGGACAGGTAAACACTGAAGCTTTCTTT.

V is TRBV5-4 and J is TRBJ2-5; 11 bases are a match to TRBD2. The CDR3 runs to 17 residues. Germline-derived CDR1 and CDR2 are SGHNT and YYREEE (reference sequence). J gave up 1 base and V 2 bases, and 7 bases lay outside the gene matches. Here the CDR3 DNA reads TGTGCCAGCAGCTTAGTGACTAGCGGGGACCCCCAAGAGACCCAGTACTTC. Translating gives CASSLVTSGDPQETQYF.

The V gene is TRBV28, the J gene TRBJ2-1, with 11 bases identical to TRBD2. The CDR3 has 17 residues. In germline, CDR1 is MDHEN, CDR2 SYDVKM. Trimming removed 5 bases from V and 7 bases from J; junction bases left unmatched: 13. The CDR3 is CASSPFSGRAGSNEQFF. Written as DNA, the CDR3 is TGTGCCAGCAGTCCATTTAGCGGGAGGGCCGGGAGTAATGAGCAGTTCTTC.

The rearrangement links TRBV2 to TRBJ1-5; 8 nucleotides align to TRBD1. CDR3 size: 17 residues. J was trimmed by 3 bases and V by 4 bases; bases with no gene match: 11. Germline CDR1 SNHLY, CDR2 FYNNEI. In DNA, the CDR3 is TGTGCCAGCAGTGGGACAGGGAGAGGATTGAACAATCAGCCCCAGCATTTT. Protein sequence: CASSGTGRGLNNQPQHF.

This chain joins TRBV12-5 and TRBJ2-7; 8 bases map to TRBD2. CDR3 size: 16 residues. From germline, CDR1 is LGHNT and CDR2 FRNRAP. After removal of 7 bases from V and 3 bases from J, the junction contained 14 bases not matched to a gene. CDR3 DNA: TGTGCTAGTGCTATACTCGGAAAAGCGGGAGACTACGAGCAGTACTTC. Its translation: CASAILGKAGDYEQYF. The full variable domain, in which reference TRBV12-5 and TRBJ2-7 provide the parts outside the CDR3, is DARVTQTPRHKVTEMGQEVTMRCQPILGHNTVFWYRQTMMQGLELLAYFRNRAPLDDSGMPKDRFSAEMPDATLATLKIQPSEPRDSAVYFCASAILGKAGDYEQYFGPGTRLTVT.

The CDR3 protein is CASSLFLETSKETQYF. CDR3 nucleotides: TGTGCCAGCAGTTTATTTCTTGAGACTAGCAAAGAGACCCAGTACTTC. The chain combines TRBV27 with TRBJ2-5; 7 bases agree with TRBD2. CDR1 and CDR2 (germline): MNHEY, SMNVEV (reference sequence). V lost 1 base, J lost 3 bases, and 8 bases stayed unmatched. The CDR3 is made up of 16 amino acids.

V usage is TRBV7-9 and J usage is TRBJ1-4; the match to TRBD1 covers 9 bases. With V trimmed by 1 base and J by 10 bases, 4 bases remained unmatched. The germline V gene encodes CDR1 SEHNR and CDR2 FQNEAQ (reference sequence). The CDR3 contains 14 residues. The CDR3 loop is CASSLEQGARKLFF. In DNA form, the CDR3 reads TGTGCCAGCAGCTTAGAACAGGGGGCACGAAAACTGTTTTTT.